This T cell receptor (beta chain) was obtained from a study of shared clonotypes between healthy human individuals. Study-level background: Researchers drew samples from a couple of women and a few men aged 18 to 49. Three CD4 naive, three CD4 memory, two CD8 naive and one CD8 memory plate were used per donor.

As regards this clone: The antigen is undetermined.

Germline values: CDR1 SEHNR, CDR2 FQNEAQ (reference sequence). The junction had 10 bases not matched to a gene; V was cut back by 2 bases and J by 6 bases. The CDR3 has 16 residues. The study, taken as a whole, reports: Deeper or shallower sequencing was expected to change how clonotypes are shared among donors. Memory subsets generally showed smaller estimated richness than naive subsets did.

Some clones are missing from TCRdb's copy, which holds only in-frame ones; the method was immunoSEQ multiplex PCR. The sample consists of around 2.1 million clones, around 93% of them appearing once. The naive CD8 subset, CD45RO-negative cells positively selected for CCR7, excluded terminally differentiated effector memory CD45RA+ cells. The J gene is TRBJ2-5, the V gene TRBV7-9; 9 nucleotides agree with TRBD1. This receptor was obtained from a young man in good health. Some clones in this sample may be carry-over from other donors' samples. The sequenced sample consisted of naive CD8+ T cells from PBMCs. Here the CDR3 DNA reads TGTGCCAGCAGCTTATCGACAGGGGGGGCCGGGAAGACCCAGTACTTC. This translates into CASSLSTGGAGKTQYF.